This entry is about one T cell receptor beta chain. The target antigen is unknown. The data are from a study of cytomegalovirus exposure and HLA in healthy donors. The study's findings and limits: One cluster of highly shared sequence variants probably arose as a sequencing artifact. A missense DCLRE1C variant was associated with V- and J-gene trimming of TCR beta chains in a later analysis, and an independent cohort replicated the association.

The PCR used 60 Vbeta and 13 Jbeta primers. The protocol was immunoSEQ multiplex PCR, while the TCRdb copy is restricted to in-frame clones and leaves out a portion. The table has 100,000 to 150,000 clones, approximately 74% seen once. The CDR3 totals 14 residues. Trimming shortened V by 9 bases and J by 3 bases, and 17 bases separated the two germline ends. Germline CDR1 reads ENHRY; CDR2 reads SYGVKD. The chain joins TRBV10-3 to TRBJ1-1; D gene uncertain. The source of this sequence is a middle-aged man in good health and CMV-seropositive. The material sequenced was PBMCs. The CDR3 sequence: CAISDFRVHTEAFF. CDR3 bases: TGTGCCATTTCCGACTTTAGAGTCCACACTGAAGCTTTCTTT.